The 30 T cell receptor beta chains listed next were all sequenced from one sample in a study of cytomegalovirus exposure and HLA in healthy donors. The PCR contained 60 Vbeta and 13 Jbeta primers. The method was immunoSEQ multiplex PCR; TCRdb's version includes in-frame clones alone and lacks a portion of them. The sample totals roughly 50,000 clones; its top ten clones hold about 12%. The sequenced material came from PBMCs. The source is a woman aged 55-75 years in good health and CMV-seropositive.

V gene TRBV6-5 combines with J gene TRBJ2-7; D is undetermined. The CDR3 contains 11 residues. The ends were cut back, 6 bases at V and 7 bases at J, with 10 bases in the middle. CDR1 is MNHEY and CDR2 is SVGAGI in the germline V gene. The CDR3 protein is CASRRGLEQYF. As DNA, the CDR3 is TGTGCCAGCAGACGCGGATTAGAGCAGTACTTC.

The chain is built from TRBV5-1 and TRBJ2-5, with TRBD2 matching 10 bases. CDR3 length: 16 amino acids. Germline V gene sequence: CDR1 SGHRS, CDR2 YFSETQ. The V segment lost 3 bases and the J segment 5 bases; nucleotides outside the gene matches: 10. The CDR3 DNA follows: TGCGCCAGCAGCTCCTCGACTAGCGGGTTTGGGGAGACCCAGTACTTC. Translated, it gives CASSSSTSGFGETQYF.

The rearrangement joins TRBV5-6 to TRBJ2-7; 8 bases agree with TRBD1. The CDR3 has 12 residues. Germline loops: CDR1 SGHDT, CDR2 YYEEEE. V dropped 4 bases and J dropped 6; count of bases not matched to a gene: 3. This chain's CDR3 is CASSQGAAEQYF. CDR3 bases: TGTGCCAGCAGCCAGGGGGCGGCCGAGCAGTACTTC.

The chain uses TRBV28 and TRBJ2-7, with 16 bases identical to TRBD2. The V gene end was trimmed by 4 bases and the J gene end by 4 bases; junction bases not matched to a gene: 10. Germline-derived CDR1 and CDR2 are MDHEN and SYDVKM. This CDR3 is 18 amino acids long. The CDR3: CASSSAGLAGGPVYEQYF. In nucleotides, the CDR3 is TGTGCCAGCAGTTCCGCGGGACTAGCGGGGGGGCCCGTTTACGAGCAGTACTTC.

This chain uses TRBV4-3 with TRBJ1-2, with D possibly being TRBD1 (6 bases). The CDR3 has 18 amino acids. V lost 4 bases and J lost 4, with 25 bases in between. Germline V gives CDR1 LGHNA, CDR2 YSLEER. Written as DNA, the CDR3 is TGCGCCAGCAGCCTCCGACAGGCCCCGACCCCCTTTGGCTATGGCTACACCTTC. This codes for CASSLRQAPTPFGYGYTF.

The CDR3 DNA sequence: TGTGCCACCAGCAGAGGTGGGCAGGGCGATCAGCCCCAGCATTTT. Its protein is CATSRGGQGDQPQHF. The V gene is TRBV15, the J gene TRBJ1-5; TRBD1 is a possible D gene (5 bases). CDR1 and CDR2 from the germline V gene are LNHNV and YYDKDF (reference sequence). The CDR3 contains 15 residues. V was pared by 1 base and J by 5 bases, with 12 bases between.

The gene calls are TRBV5-1 and TRBJ1-1; 9 bases align to TRBD1. The CDR3 loop spans 13 amino acids. Germline trimming cut 3 bases from V and 11 bases from J; bases unmatched to any gene: 8. Germline V CDR1 and CDR2: SGHRS, YFSETQ. The CDR3 DNA reads TGCGCCAGCAGCTCTGTCGGGACAGGGTTCGCTTTCTTT. Its translation: CASSSVGTGFAFF.

The V gene is TRBV29-1, the J gene TRBJ2-7, with TRBD1 matching 7 bases. The junction had 7 bases not matched to a gene; V was cut back by 5 bases and J by 0 bases. Per the germline V gene, CDR1 is SQVTM and CDR2 is ANQGSEA. This CDR3 spans 14 amino acids. This CDR3 reads CSVLPGTDSYEQYF. The CDR3 DNA reads as TGCAGCGTTTTACCCGGGACAGACTCCTACGAGCAGTACTTC.

This chain links TRBV2 with TRBJ1-1; a possible D gene is TRBD1 (6 bases). Germline V gene data show CDR1 as SNHLY and CDR2 as FYNNEI. V dropped 6 bases and J dropped 3 bases, with 14 bases sitting between them. The CDR3 length is 14 residues. CDR3 nucleotide sequence: TGTGCCAGCAGCTCGACAGGCGCCGACACTGAAGCTTTCTTT. Encoded protein: CASSSTGADTEAFF. Using reference TRBV2 and TRBJ1-1 for the parts outside the CDR3, the full variable domain is EPEVTQTPSHQVTQMGQEVILRCVPISNHLYFYWYRQILGQKVEFLVSFYNNEISEKSEIFDDQFSVERPDGSNFTLKIRSTKLEDSAMYFCASSSTGADTEAFFGQGTRLTVV.

The rearrangement joins TRBV5-1 to TRBJ1-1, with D maybe TRBD1 (5 bases). Germline V gene data show CDR1 as SGHRS and CDR2 as YFSETQ. Between the trimmed V and J ends, which lost 1 base and 1 base, there was a span of 5 bases. The CDR3 sequence is 13 residues long. CDR3 DNA: TGCGCCAGCAGCTTGACAGGGAACACTGAAGCTTTCTTT. This encodes CASSLTGNTEAFF.

The V and J genes are TRBV21-1 and TRBJ1-1. TRBV21-1 is given as a pseudogene. CDR3 length equals 15 residues. The CDR3 region has the DNA TGTGCCAGCAGCCGACGACTGAACCTGAACACTGAAGCTTTCTTT. Protein: CASSRRLNLNTEAFF.

The DNA of the CDR3 is TGTGCCAGCAGCTTACTTATAAACACTGAAGCTTTCTTT. Its translation is CASSLLINTEAFF. This chain links TRBV7-9 with TRBJ1-1; unclear D gene. Germline V gives CDR1 SEHNR, CDR2 FQNEAQ (reference sequence). The CDR3 has 13 residues. The V and J ends lost 2 bases and 2 bases respectively, with 6 bases between them.

The V and J genes are TRBV9 and TRBJ1-5; TRBD1 matches 9 bases. The CDR3 contains 16 residues. Trimming cost V 3 bases and J 2 bases; bases outside gene matches: 6. Germline V lookup: CDR1 SGDLS, CDR2 YYNGEE. The CDR3 DNA reads as TGTGCCAGCAGCGGAGGGACAGGGATTGGCAATCAGCCCCAGCATTTT. Translating gives CASSGGTGIGNQPQHF.

The chain is built from TRBV7-9 and TRBJ2-7, with no clear D. The CDR3 consists of 16 residues. Germline V gene data show CDR1 as SEHNR and CDR2 as FQNEAQ (reference sequence). Trimming removed 7 bases at V and 6 bases at J, with 25 bases between. This CDR3 is CASTSWSVPLLSEQYF. For the CDR3, the DNA is TGTGCCAGCACCTCCTGGTCCGTCCCCCTCCTCAGCGAGCAGTACTTC.

The rearrangement joins TRBV28 to TRBJ1-2, with 10 bases that match TRBD1. The CDR3 sequence is 17 residues long. Trimming removed 1 base from V and 7 bases from J; junction bases left unmatched: 12. Germline V gives CDR1 MDHEN, CDR2 SYDVKM. CDR3 nucleotides: TGTGCCAGCAGTTTATTCCCTGGGGGGGACAGGGGAGGTGGCTACACCTTC. Residues: CASSLFPGGDRGGGYTF.

V is TRBV4-2 and J is TRBJ2-7; weak D call: TRBD1 (5 bases). The V gene lost 4 bases and the J gene lost 7 bases, with 23 bases spanning the gap. The CDR3 is 16 amino acids. Germline CDR1 is LGHNA and CDR2 is YNFKEQ. The CDR3: CASSPVMDGAKGEQYF. The CDR3 nucleotides read TGTGCCAGCAGCCCCGTTATGGACGGAGCCAAGGGGGAGCAGTACTTC.

The chain joins TRBV6-1 to TRBJ1-5, with 9 bases fitting TRBD1. Germline CDR1 is MNHNS and CDR2 is SASEGT. V shed 3 bases and J 7 bases; nucleotides not matched to a gene: 4. CDR3 size: 14 residues. The CDR3 is CASSEDRGRQPQHF. CDR3 DNA: TGTGCCAGCAGTGAGGACAGGGGCAGGCAGCCCCAGCATTTT.

The chain links TRBV18 to TRBJ2-7; weak D call: TRBD2 (6 bases). The CDR3 runs to 14 residues. The V end lost 6 bases, the J end lost 3 bases, and 15 bases lay between the germline ends. Germline V gives CDR1 KGHSH, CDR2 LQKENI. The CDR3 sequence is CASSVTRGLYEQYF. The CDR3, as DNA: TGTGCCAGCTCCGTGACGCGGGGCCTCTACGAGCAGTACTTC.

The rearrangement links TRBV4-1 to TRBJ2-7, with 8 positions matching TRBD1. This CDR3 spans 14 amino acids. V was pared by 8 bases and J by 4 bases, with 10 bases of the junction left unmatched. Germline CDR1 MGHRA, CDR2 YSYEKL. The CDR3 DNA reads TGCGCCAGCTCAGTGACAGGGGAGAGTTACGAGCAGTACTTC. This translates into CASSVTGESYEQYF.

This chain uses TRBV5-1 with TRBJ1-2, with D perhaps matching TRBD1 (5 bases). The ends were cut back, 0 bases at V and 4 bases at J, with 13 bases in the middle. The germline V gene has CDR1 SGHRS and CDR2 YFSETQ. This CDR3 region has 15 residues. The CDR3: CASSLEAGRLYGYTF. DNA of the CDR3: TGCGCCAGCAGCTTGGAGGCAGGGAGGCTCTATGGCTACACCTTC.

CDR3 residues: CASSIRDRGNYGYTF. DNA for the CDR3: TGTGCCAGCAGCATCCGGGACAGAGGAAACTATGGCTACACCTTC. The chain uses TRBV5-5 and TRBJ1-2; 7 nucleotides agree with TRBD1. V dropped 4 bases and J dropped 2; count of bases not matched to a gene: 8. CDR1 and CDR2 from the germline V gene are SGHKS and YYEKEE (reference sequence). The CDR3 is made up of 15 amino acids.

V and J are TRBV10-3 and TRBJ1-2; 8 bases are shared with TRBD1. The CDR3 contains 14 residues. The J segment lost 5 bases and the V segment lost 7 bases, leaving 9 bases of the junction unmatched. The V gene's germline CDR1 is ENHRY and CDR2 SYGVKD. The CDR3: CAITGQGGGYGYTF. Here the CDR3 DNA reads TGTGCCATCACCGGACAGGGAGGGGGTTATGGCTACACCTTC.

The V and J genes are TRBV9 and TRBJ2-5, with a weak D call TRBD1 (6 bases). CDR3 size: 15 residues. Germline CDR1 is SGDLS and CDR2 is YYNGEE. V was clipped by 3 bases and J by 2 bases, with 14 bases between them. CDR3 loop: CASSAHRVAQETQYF. The CDR3, as DNA: TGTGCCAGCAGCGCCCACAGGGTTGCGCAAGAGACCCAGTACTTC.

V and J are TRBV18 and TRBJ2-1, with 7 bases lining up with TRBD1. V was clipped by 4 bases and J by 7 bases; unmatched bases: 4. This CDR3 spans 13 amino acids. Germline values: CDR1 KGHSH, CDR2 LQKENI. This CDR3 is CASSLTGANEQFF. The DNA for the CDR3 is TGTGCCAGCTCACTAACAGGGGCGAATGAGCAGTTCTTC. Full variable domain (remainder filled in from reference TRBV18 and TRBJ2-1): NAGVMQNPRHLVRRRGQEARLRCSPMKGHSHVYWYRQLPEEGLKFMVYLQKENIIDESGMPKERFSAEFPKEGPSILRIQQVVRGDSAAYFCASSLTGANEQFFGPGTRLTVL.

The chain links TRBV9 to TRBJ2-1, with 11 bases lining up with TRBD2. J was trimmed by 5 bases and V by 3 bases; bases with no gene match: 7. The CDR3 length is 16 residues. Germline lookup yields CDR1 SGDLS and CDR2 YYNGEE. CDR3 coding DNA: TGTGCCAGCAGCGGACTAGCGGGGACAACCAACAATGAGCAGTTCTTC. This codes for CASSGLAGTTNNEQFF.

The chain employs TRBV14 and TRBJ1-5, with D unresolved. The CDR3 runs 15 residues. V gave up 1 base and J gave up 0 bases, with 7 bases separating them. Germline CDR1 reads SGHDN; CDR2 reads FVKESK. The CDR3 here is CASSQGYGSNQPQHF. The CDR3 DNA sequence: TGTGCCAGCAGCCAAGGGTACGGTAGCAATCAGCCCCAGCATTTT.

The V gene is TRBV5-1, the J gene TRBJ2-7, with D possibly being TRBD2 (6 bases). V was cut by 0 bases and J by 7 bases, with 11 bases left in between. Germline V CDR1 and CDR2: SGHRS, YFSETQ. This CDR3 has 13 amino acids. The CDR3 reads CASSLVGDWEQYF. Here the CDR3 DNA reads TGCGCCAGCAGCTTGGTTGGGGACTGGGAGCAGTACTTC.

This chain uses TRBV5-1 with TRBJ2-2; possibly TRBD2 for D (6 bases). Trimming left V 5 bases short and J 7 bases short, with 15 bases between. The CDR3 is made up of 14 amino acids. Germline V lookup: CDR1 SGHRS, CDR2 YFSETQ. In nucleotides, the CDR3 is TGCGCCAGCAGGGGGGGAGAGACGGACGGGGAGCTGTTTTTT. Its protein product is CASRGGETDGELFF.

The V call is TRBV11-2, the J call TRBJ1-1; tentative D call: TRBD1 (5 bases). Trimming cost V 5 bases and J 3 bases, with 10 bases left between them. The CDR3 spans 13 residues. CDR1 and CDR2 (germline): SGHAT, FQNNGV. The CDR3 is CASSLRTYTEAFF. CDR3 bases: TGTGCCAGCAGCCTTCGGACATACACTGAAGCTTTCTTT.

This chain connects TRBV5-1 to TRBJ1-1, with TRBD1 matching over 7 bases. This CDR3 is built from 16 residues. V shed 4 bases, J shed 5 bases, and the junction held 14 bases outside the gene matches. CDR1 and CDR2 (germline): SGHRS, YFSETQ. The CDR3 is CASSPSTRGSGTEAFF. In nucleotides, the CDR3 is TGCGCCAGCAGCCCTTCTACCAGGGGGTCTGGTACTGAAGCTTTCTTT.